These 24 T cell receptor beta chains were sequenced from one sample in a study of early T cells in non-severe SARS-CoV-2 infection (dated by TCRdb to the early 2020s). The library was produced with 5' RACE. Sequencing took place on a NextSeq 500. TCRdb reanalyzed the raw reads on its own, using fastp at Q25 for trimming and MiXCR for clone calling, and kept in-frame beta chains. Identical CDR3 proteins give one entry, which carries the most common genes and DNA. The sample table shows fewer than 65,000 distinct CDR3 sequences, and almost 9.5% are seen once. Less than 1.5% of the sample rests with the top ten. Source material: whole blood. These receptors originate from an adult who was a healthcare worker with PCR-confirmed SARS-CoV-2 infection or an uninfected control (not recorded which).

V gene TRBV12-3 or TRBV12-4 combines with J gene TRBJ1-1, with D maybe TRBD1 (5 bases). V lost 2 bases and J 4 bases, leaving 11 bases between the germline ends. CDR3 length equals 14 residues. The CDR3 loop reads CASSLWGEGTEAFF. The CDR3 bases are TGTGCCAGCAGTTTATGGGGGGAGGGCACTGAAGCTTTCTTT.

This clonotype was detected a few times. The rearrangement uses TRBV2 and TRBJ2-7; 7 bases align to TRBD1. The CDR3 totals 13 residues. The germline gives CDR1 SNHLY, CDR2 FYNNEI. V lost 5 bases to trimming and J lost 4 bases; unmatched junction nucleotides: 5. CDR3 residues: CASSSQGDYEQYV. For the CDR3, the DNA is TGTGCCAGCAGTAGCCAGGGGGATTACGAGCAGTACGTC.

As DNA, the CDR3 is TGTGCCAGCAGTTACTCTTGGGGGGCTAGCTCTGGGGCCAACGTCCTGACTTTC. This codes for CASSYSWGASSGANVLTF. The chain has TRBV6-5 and TRBJ2-6, with D perhaps given as TRBD1 or TRBD2 (6 bases each). This CDR3 has 18 residues. The ends were cut back, 0 bases at V and 0 bases at J, with 12 bases in the middle. Germline assignment: CDR1 MNHEY and CDR2 SVGAGI.

There are a few counts of this clonotype. The V gene is TRBV5-1, the J gene TRBJ2-1; D is unclear. Trimming removed 2 bases at V and 8 bases at J, with 8 bases between. The CDR3 spans 12 residues. The germline CDR1 and CDR2 sequences are SGHRS and YFSETQ. CDR3 DNA sequence: TGCGCCAGCAGCTTCCGTGTCGATGAGCAGTTCTTC. It specifies CASSFRVDEQFF.

This clonotype was found a few times. The genes are TRBV30 and TRBJ2-2; 9 bases match TRBD1. The V segment lost 5 bases and the J segment 0 bases; nucleotides outside the gene matches: 4. Germline V lookup: CDR1 GTSNPN, CDR2 SVGIG (reference sequence). This CDR3 spans 15 amino acids. This chain's CDR3 is CAWEQGASNTGELFF. The CDR3 DNA follows: TGTGCCTGGGAACAGGGGGCTTCGAACACCGGGGAGCTGTTTTTT.

This clonotype was seen many times. The rearrangement joins TRBV4-1 to TRBJ2-1; D assignment may be TRBD1 or TRBD2 (5 bases each). V lost 0 bases, J lost 11 bases, and 11 bases lay in between. This CDR3 is 13 amino acids long. Germline assignment: CDR1 MGHRA and CDR2 YSYEKL. CDR3 sequence reads: CASSQDQGRQQFF. As DNA, the CDR3 is TGCGCCAGCAGCCAAGATCAGGGACGGCAGCAGTTCTTC.

The chain carries TRBV4-1 and TRBJ1-2; TRBD1 is a possible D gene (5 bases). Per germline, CDR1 MGHRA and CDR2 YSYEKL. V was clipped by 3 bases and J by 2 bases, with 16 bases between them. The CDR3 totals 16 residues. CDR3 nucleotide sequence: TGCGCCAGCAGCCACAAGGAGGGGTTCCGAAACTATGGCTACACCTTC. Encoded protein: CASSHKEGFRNYGYTF.

This chain uses TRBV3-1 with TRBJ2-5, with a tentative D call TRBD2 (6 bases). Per the germline V gene, CDR1 is LGHDT and CDR2 is YNNKEL (reference sequence). The CDR3 loop spans 16 amino acids. Trimming cost V 2 bases and J 2 bases, with 15 bases left between them. The CDR3 here is CASSQRELASQETQYF. The DNA of the CDR3 is TGTGCCAGCAGCCAACGGGAGCTAGCGAGTCAAGAGACCCAGTACTTC.

The chain is built from TRBV20-1 and TRBJ2-2; D is unresolved. Germline V lookup: CDR1 DFQATT, CDR2 SNEGSKA (reference sequence). The V end lost 6 bases, the J end lost 5 bases, and 4 bases lay between the germline ends. The CDR3 is made up of 10 amino acids. CDR3 region: CSANTGELFF. Written as DNA, the CDR3 is TGCAGTGCAAATACCGGGGAGCTGTTTTTT.

This clonotype has a handful of counts. The J gene is TRBJ1-5, the V gene TRBV6-5, with 8 nucleotides matching TRBD1. CDR1 is MNHEY and CDR2 is SVGAGI in the germline V gene. The CDR3 contains 18 residues. V lost 0 bases and J lost 2; bases outside the gene matches: 9. CDR3 sequence: CASSYSRPGGFGNQPQHF. For the CDR3, the DNA is TGTGCCAGCAGTTACTCGAGGCCAGGGGGCTTCGGCAATCAGCCCCAGCATTTT.

As regards this clonotype: Just one base apart from a much larger clone, this may be a read error. V gene TRBV10-2 combines with J gene TRBJ2-2; the D gene is possibly TRBD2 (6 bases). The CDR3 totals 14 residues. Per the germline V gene, CDR1 is WSHSY and CDR2 is SAAADI. DNA of the CDR3: TGCGTCAGCAGTGGAAGACTAGACACCGGGGAGCTGTTTTTT. Translating it yields CVSSGRLDTGELFF.

The V and J genes are TRBV27 and TRBJ1-6; tentatively, D is TRBD1 (6 bases). Trimming pared 5 bases from V and 7 bases from J, leaving 18 bases between. Germline V gene lookup returns CDR1 MNHEY and CDR2 SMNVEV (reference sequence). The length of the CDR3 is 16 residues. CDR3 region: CASSPYSQGRNSPLHF. CDR3 nucleotides: TGTGCCAGCAGTCCCTACTCTCAGGGGAGAAATTCACCCCTCCACTTT.

This clonotype was seen a few times. The rearrangement links TRBV7-2 to TRBJ2-7; a weak D match, TRBD2 (6 bases). CDR1 and CDR2 (germline): SGHTA, FQGNSA. Trimming removed 1 base from V and 0 bases from J, with 10 bases in between. CDR3 length: 15 amino acids. The CDR3 loop reads CASSLVGDFSYEQYV. CDR3 bases: TGTGCCAGCAGCTTAGTCGGGGACTTCTCCTACGAGCAGTACGTC.

The table lists this clonotype with a few counts. This chain connects TRBV19 to TRBJ2-3, with D hard to call. V lost 2 bases, J lost 6 bases, and 6 bases lay in between. Looked up from germline, CDR1 is LNHDA and CDR2 is SQIVND (reference sequence). The CDR3 runs 12 residues. The CDR3 bases are TGTGCCAGTAGTATAAGTAAGGATACGCAGTATTTT. Translated, it gives CASSISKDTQYF.

This clonotype came up a few times. This chain uses TRBV2 with TRBJ1-1; D perhaps matches TRBD1 (5 bases). Per germline, CDR1 SNHLY and CDR2 FYNNEI. The CDR3 runs to 16 residues. V lost 2 bases and J 3 bases, leaving 16 bases between the germline ends. DNA of the CDR3: TGTGCCAGCAGTGAATTTCAGGGTATTGCGTACACTGAAGCTTTCTTT. It encodes CASSEFQGIAYTEAFF.

J is TRBJ2-1 and V is TRBV10-1; tentatively, D is TRBD2 (5 bases). The CDR3 is 14 amino acids. Germline V CDR1 and CDR2: WNHNN, SYGVQD (reference sequence). The germline V and J ends were trimmed by 8 bases and 8 bases, with 19 bases remaining between them. CDR3 in amino acids: CASAGEGPLDEQFF. CDR3 nucleotide sequence: TGCGCCAGCGCAGGAGAGGGTCCGCTCGATGAGCAGTTCTTC.

The chain links TRBV7-9 to TRBJ1-4; 7 nucleotides match TRBD1. Germline V gives CDR1 SEHNR, CDR2 FQNEAQ (reference sequence). With V trimmed by 1 base and J by 5 bases, 4 bases remained unmatched. This CDR3 comprises 15 residues. The CDR3 here is CASSLGPGGNEKLFF. In DNA form, the CDR3 reads TGTGCCAGCAGCTTAGGCCCAGGGGGAAATGAAAAACTGTTTTTT.

The chain joins TRBV7-2 to TRBJ1-2, with unresolved D. In germline, CDR1 is SGHTA, CDR2 FQGNSA. This CDR3 is built from 16 residues. Trimming stripped 6 bases from V and 2 bases from J, with 19 bases between. CDR3 sequence reads: CASRRSPGIGNYGYTF. In nucleotides, the CDR3 is TGTGCCAGCAGGCGAAGCCCGGGGATAGGGAACTATGGCTACACCTTC.

This clonotype was picked up many times. The chain employs TRBV12-3 or TRBV12-4 and TRBJ1-3; D ambiguous. The CDR3 contains 13 residues. The V end was cut by 3 bases, the J end by 5 bases, with 8 bases between. The CDR3 protein is CASSFNGRNTIYF. In nucleotides, the CDR3 is TGTGCCAGCAGTTTTAACGGCAGAAACACCATATATTTT.

This clonotype was seen more than once but under ten times. The V gene is TRBV6-1, the J gene TRBJ2-5; D is possibly TRBD2 (5 bases). The V end was cut by 4 bases, the J end by 5 bases, with 20 bases between. The CDR3 totals 16 residues. Germline values: CDR1 MNHNS, CDR2 SASEGT. CDR3 nucleotides: TGTGCCAGCAGTGCCTTCTTCGGGGAGTTGGAGGAGACCCAGTACTTC. Protein sequence: CASSAFFGELEETQYF.

This clonotype was picked up many times. The J gene is TRBJ1-1, the V gene TRBV7-9; no reliable D call. The V end was cut by 5 bases, the J end by 5 bases, with 9 bases between. Germline assignment: CDR1 SEHNR and CDR2 FQNEAQ (reference sequence). This CDR3 spans 12 amino acids. The DNA of the CDR3 is TGTGCCAGCAGCCCCCCGGGGACTGAAGCTTTCTTT. This codes for CASSPPGTEAFF.

The J gene is TRBJ2-5, the V gene TRBV20-1; 10 positions agree with TRBD2. Looked up from germline, CDR1 is DFQATT and CDR2 is SNEGSKA (reference sequence). This CDR3 has 15 amino acids. Losses at the gene ends were 1 base for V and 7 bases for J; bases not matched to a gene: 9. CDR3 DNA: TGCAGTGCTAGAGGATCCTGGACTAGCGGAGGGACCCAGTACTTC. This sequence encodes CSARGSWTSGGTQYF.

In its sample, this clonotype was seen a few times. The rearrangement links TRBV3-1 to TRBJ1-6; 7 bases are shared with TRBD1. The CDR3 totals 13 residues. Trimming removed 8 bases from V and 5 bases from J; junction bases left unmatched: 3. Germline lookup yields CDR1 LGHDT and CDR2 YNNKEL (reference sequence). The CDR3 here is CASSGQNNSPLHF. As DNA, the CDR3 is TGTGCCAGCTCGGGACAGAATAATTCACCCCTCCACTTT.

The chain joins TRBV2 to TRBJ2-5; 7 bases map to TRBD2. Trimming took 6 bases from V and 4 from J; bases not matched to a gene: 2. Per germline, CDR1 SNHLY and CDR2 FYNNEI. The CDR3 spans 12 residues. In nucleotides, the CDR3 is TGTGCCAGCAGAGTAGCGGGAGAGACCCAGTACTTC. Translated: CASRVAGETQYF.